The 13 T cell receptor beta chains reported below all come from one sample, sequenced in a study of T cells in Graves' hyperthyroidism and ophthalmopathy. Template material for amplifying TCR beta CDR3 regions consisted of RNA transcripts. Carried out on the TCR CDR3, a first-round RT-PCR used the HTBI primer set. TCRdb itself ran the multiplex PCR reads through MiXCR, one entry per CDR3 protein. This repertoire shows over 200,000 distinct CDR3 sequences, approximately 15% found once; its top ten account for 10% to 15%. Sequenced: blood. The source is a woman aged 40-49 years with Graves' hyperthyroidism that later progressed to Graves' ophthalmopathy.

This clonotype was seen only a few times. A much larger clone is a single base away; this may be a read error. The DNA of the CDR3 is TGTGCCAACAGTCCAACAGGGGAAGAAATCTATGGCTACACCTTC. Its translation is CANSPTGEEIYGYTF. The chain is built from TRBV28 and TRBJ1-2; TRBD1 matches 7 bases. There are 15 residues in the CDR3. Germline V CDR1 and CDR2: MDHEN, SYDVKM.

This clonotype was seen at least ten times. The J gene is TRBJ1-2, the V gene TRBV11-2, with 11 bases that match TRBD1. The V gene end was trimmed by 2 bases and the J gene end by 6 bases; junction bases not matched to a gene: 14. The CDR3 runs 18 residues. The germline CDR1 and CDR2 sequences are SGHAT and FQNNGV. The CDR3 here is CASSLFARDRGSSNGYTF. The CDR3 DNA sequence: TGTGCCAGCAGCTTATTCGCGCGGGACAGGGGGTCGTCAAATGGCTACACCTTC. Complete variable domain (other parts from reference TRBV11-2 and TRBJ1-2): EAGVAQSPRYKIIEKRQSVAFWCNPISGHATLYWYQQILGQGPKLLIQFQNNGVVDDSQLPKDRFSAERLKGVDSTLKIQPAKLEDSAVYLCASSLFARDRGSSNGYTFGSGTRLTVV.

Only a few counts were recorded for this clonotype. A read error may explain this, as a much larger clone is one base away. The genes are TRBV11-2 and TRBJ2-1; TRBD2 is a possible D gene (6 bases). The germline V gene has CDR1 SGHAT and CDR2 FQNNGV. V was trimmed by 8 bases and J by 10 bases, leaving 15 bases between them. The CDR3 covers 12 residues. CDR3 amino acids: CASCSSAEEQFF. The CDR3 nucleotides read TGTGCCAGCTGTTCTAGCGCCGAAGAGCAGTTCTTC.

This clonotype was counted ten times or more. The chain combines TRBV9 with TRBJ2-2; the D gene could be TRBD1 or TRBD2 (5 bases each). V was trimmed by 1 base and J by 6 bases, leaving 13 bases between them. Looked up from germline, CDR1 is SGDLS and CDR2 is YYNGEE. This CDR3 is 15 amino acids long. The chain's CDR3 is CASSVSGTSPGELFF. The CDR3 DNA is TGTGCCAGCAGCGTATCCGGGACCAGCCCCGGGGAGCTGTTTTTT.

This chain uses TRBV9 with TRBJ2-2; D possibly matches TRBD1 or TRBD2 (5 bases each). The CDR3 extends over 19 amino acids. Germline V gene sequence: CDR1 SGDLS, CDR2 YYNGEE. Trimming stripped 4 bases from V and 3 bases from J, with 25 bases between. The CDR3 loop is CASSPRWFRAGGDTGELFF. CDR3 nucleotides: TGTGCCAGCAGCCCACGATGGTTCAGGGCGGGTGGGGACACCGGGGAGCTGTTTTTT.

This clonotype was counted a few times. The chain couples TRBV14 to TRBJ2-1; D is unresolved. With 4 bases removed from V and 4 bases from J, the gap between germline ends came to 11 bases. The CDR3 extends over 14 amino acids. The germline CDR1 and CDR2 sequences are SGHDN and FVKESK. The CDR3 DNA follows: TGTGCCAGCAGCCCTCCGAAGGTATACAATGAGCAGTTCTTC. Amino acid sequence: CASSPPKVYNEQFF.

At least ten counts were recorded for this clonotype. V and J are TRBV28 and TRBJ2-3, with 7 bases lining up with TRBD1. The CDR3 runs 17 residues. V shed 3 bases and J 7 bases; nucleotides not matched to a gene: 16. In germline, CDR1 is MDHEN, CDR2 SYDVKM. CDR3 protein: CASSFKTGGTASYTQYF. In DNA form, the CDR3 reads TGTGCCAGCAGTTTTAAAACCGGTGGGACAGCGTCGTATACGCAGTATTTT.

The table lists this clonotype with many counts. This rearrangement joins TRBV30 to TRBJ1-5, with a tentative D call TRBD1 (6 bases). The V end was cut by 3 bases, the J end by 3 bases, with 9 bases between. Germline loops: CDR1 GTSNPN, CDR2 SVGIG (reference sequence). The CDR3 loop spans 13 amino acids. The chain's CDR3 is CAWRAGVNQPQHF. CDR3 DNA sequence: TGTGCCTGGAGGGCAGGGGTCAATCAGCCCCAGCATTTT.

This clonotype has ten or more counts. The CDR3 bases are TGTGCCACCAGCAGAGATCCGGGACAGGGCTACGAGCAGTACTTC. It specifies CATSRDPGQGYEQYF. V is TRBV15 and J is TRBJ2-7; 9 bases align to TRBD1. CDR3 length equals 15 residues. CDR1 is LNHNV and CDR2 is YYDKDF in the germline V gene (reference sequence). J lost 3 bases, V lost 0 bases, and 3 bases had no gene match. The entire variable domain, with the rest obtained from reference TRBV15 and TRBJ2-7, is as follows: DAMVIQNPRYQVTQFGKPVTLSCSQTLNHNVMYWYQQKSSQAPKLLFHYYDKDFNNEADTPDNFQSRRPNTSFCFLDIRSPGLGDTAMYLCATSRDPGQGYEQYFGPGTRLTVT.

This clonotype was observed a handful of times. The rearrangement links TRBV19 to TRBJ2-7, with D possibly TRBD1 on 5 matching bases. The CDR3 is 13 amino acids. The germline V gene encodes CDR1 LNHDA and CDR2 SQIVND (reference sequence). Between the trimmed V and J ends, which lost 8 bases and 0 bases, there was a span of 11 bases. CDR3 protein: CASEGANSYEQYF. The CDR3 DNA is TGTGCCAGTGAAGGGGCGAACTCCTACGAGCAGTACTTC.

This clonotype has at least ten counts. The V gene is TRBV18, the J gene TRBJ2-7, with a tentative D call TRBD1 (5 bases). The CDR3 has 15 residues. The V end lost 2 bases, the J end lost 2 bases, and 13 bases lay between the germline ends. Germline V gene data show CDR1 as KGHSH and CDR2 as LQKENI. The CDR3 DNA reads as TGTGCCAGCTCACCAGTTTTTGGGGCGACCTACGAGCAGTACTTC. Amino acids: CASSPVFGATYEQYF.

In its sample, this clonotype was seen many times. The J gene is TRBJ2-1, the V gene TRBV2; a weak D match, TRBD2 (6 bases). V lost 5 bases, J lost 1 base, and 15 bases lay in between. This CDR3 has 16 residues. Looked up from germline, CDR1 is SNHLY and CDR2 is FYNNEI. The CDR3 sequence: CASSRTNYISYNEQFF. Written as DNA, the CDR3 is TGTGCCAGCAGTCGGACTAACTACATATCCTACAATGAGCAGTTCTTC.

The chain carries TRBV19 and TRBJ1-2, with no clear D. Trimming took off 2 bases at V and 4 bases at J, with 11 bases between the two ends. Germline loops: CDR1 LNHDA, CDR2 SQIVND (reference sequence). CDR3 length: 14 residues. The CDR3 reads CASSIPGFVYGYTF. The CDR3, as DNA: TGTGCCAGTAGTATACCCGGGTTCGTCTATGGCTACACCTTC.